This is a list of T cell receptor beta chains from one sample in a study of shared clonotypes between healthy human individuals. Data came from immunoSEQ multiplex PCR; TCRdb stores just in-frame clones and leaves some out. The sample has about 2 million clones; roughly 94% are singletons. The sample consisted of naive CD8+ T cells sorted from blood. The source of these receptors is a man between 18 and 35 years old in good health. Each CDR3 is given with its conserved first and last residue. A D gene is named only where the DNA matches it firmly. For some rows the clone size is stated as once, few or many, or as a class when expanded; others skip it.

clone_size,j_call,v_call,d_call,cdr3_nt,cdr3_aa
.,TRBJ2-7,TRBV27,TRBD1,TGTGCCAGCAGTCTCCTCCTGGGGACAGGGAGATCCTACGAGCAGTACTTC,CASSLLLGTGRSYEQYF
.,TRBJ1-2,TRBV5-6,.,TGTGCCAGCACCACGGACCTACTAAACTATGGCTACACCTTC,CASTTDLLNYGYTF
.,TRBJ2-1,TRBV9,.,TGTGCCAGCAGCGATCGCTACAATGAGCAGTTCTTC,CASSDRYNEQFF
once,TRBJ1-2,TRBV29-1,.,TGCAGCGTTGAAGATCAGGGAGTAAGCTATGGCTACACCTTC,CSVEDQGVSYGYTF
.,TRBJ1-2,TRBV9,.,TGTGCCAGCAGCGAGGGGGACGCCCACTATGGCTACACCTTC,CASSEGDAHYGYTF
.,TRBJ1-1,TRBV9,.,TGTGCCAGCAGCGTAGGAGGGCTTACTGAAGCTTTCTTT,CASSVGGLTEAFF
once,TRBJ1-1,TRBV30,.,TGTGCCTGGACCTCGGGGGGGAAGGGTGCTGAAGCTTTCTTT,CAWTSGGKGAEAFF
.,TRBJ1-4,TRBV4-1,.,TGCGCCAGCAGCCAAGAGCACGGAACTAATGAAAAACTGTTTTTT,CASSQEHGTNEKLFF
.,TRBJ2-5,TRBV4-1,.,TGCGCCAGCAGCCAAGTTCAGGGTGAGACCCAGTACTTC,CASSQVQGETQYF
.,TRBJ1-6,TRBV7-9,TRBD1,TGTGCCAGCAGCCCGCCACAGGGGGCATCCTATAATTCACCCCTCCACTTT,CASSPPQGASYNSPLHF
.,TRBJ2-3,TRBV7-3,TRBD1,TGTGCCAGCAACTCAGGGGGCGCAACGGGCACAGATACGCAGTATTTT,CASNSGGATGTDTQYF
.,TRBJ2-2,TRBV13,TRBD1,TGTGCCAGCACCCCAAACCGGGACAGGGGAGTTTCGGGGGAGCTGTTTTTT,CASTPNRDRGVSGELFF
.,TRBJ1-2,TRBV9,.,TGTGCCAGCAGCGCGACAGGCTCGTTCGATGGCTACACCTTC,CASSATGSFDGYTF
once,TRBJ2-2,TRBV6-5,.,TGTGCCAGCAGTGTAACAGGATACACCGGGGAGCTGTTTTTT,CASSVTGYTGELFF
.,TRBJ1-1,TRBV6-5,.,TGTGCCAGCAGTTACAAAGACGGGGACACTGAAGCTTTCTTT,CASSYKDGDTEAFF
.,TRBJ2-1,TRBV6-5,.,TGTGCCAGCAGTTACGATCAGGCCGCGTCCAATGAGCAGTTCTTC,CASSYDQAASNEQFF
.,TRBJ2-7,TRBV7-2,.,TGTGCCAGCAGCTCGAAACAGAGCTACGAGCAGTACTTC,CASSSKQSYEQYF
.,TRBJ2-5,TRBV5-8,TRBD1,TGTGCCAGCAGCTACCGGGACAGGGGGCGAGAGACCCAGTACTTC,CASSYRDRGRETQYF
.,TRBJ2-7,TRBV5-5,.,TGTGCCAGCAGCTTGTATTCGGGAGCGGTTCCTTTCCAGCAGTACTTC,CASSLYSGAVPFQQYF
once,TRBJ1-2,TRBV5-6,.,TGTGCCAGCAGCCGCGGCAGGGCTGATGGCTACACCTTC,CASSRGRADGYTF
once,TRBJ2-7,TRBV5-1,.,TGCGCCAGCAGCTTGGTGGACACCTACGAGCAGTACTTC,CASSLVDTYEQYF
.,TRBJ1-4,TRBV7-8,TRBD1,TGTGCCAGCAGCCCCACCCGCGAGGGGGCCCATAATGAAAAACTGTTTTTT,CASSPTREGAHNEKLFF
.,TRBJ1-4,TRBV5-1,TRBD1,TGCGCCAGCAGACCATGGGGGATAACAGGGGAATGGGATGAAAAACTGTTTTTT,CASRPWGITGEWDEKLFF
.,TRBJ2-2,TRBV12-5,TRBD1,TGTGCTAGTGGTTTGCGGGACAGGGGTTCCACCGGGGAGCTGTTTTTT,CASGLRDRGSTGELFF
.,TRBJ2-7,TRBV6-1,TRBD2,TGTGCCAGCAGTGTTCCGGGACTAGCGGTTTACGAGCAGTACTTC,CASSVPGLAVYEQYF
.,TRBJ2-7,TRBV6-6,.,TGTGCCAGCACCCCTTGGGCGGGGTCCTACGAGCAGTACTTC,CASTPWAGSYEQYF
.,TRBJ2-3,TRBV7-6,TRBD2,TGTGCCAGCAGCTTAGAACCCGGGACTAGCGGCACAGATACGCAGTATTTT,CASSLEPGTSGTDTQYF
once,TRBJ2-7,TRBV7-8,.,TGTGCCAGCCTGGAAGGGTATTCCCCTAGCTCCTACGAGCAGTACTTC,CASLEGYSPSSYEQYF
.,TRBJ2-1,TRBV19,TRBD2,TGTGCCAGTAGGCCACTAGCGGGAGGGCCTTTTGAGCAGTTCTTC,CASRPLAGGPFEQFF
.,TRBJ2-4,TRBV5-4,.,TGTGCCAGCAGCTTGTGGCAGGGGGGAGAAAACATTCAGTACTTC,CASSLWQGGENIQYF